This T cell receptor beta chain emerged from a study of early T cells in non-severe SARS-CoV-2 infection. This clonotype was detected ten times or more. Using its own MiXCR run on the 5' RACE reads, TCRdb lists one record per CDR3 protein. The sample consists of under 70,000 distinct CDR3 sequences, more than 9% of them appearing once. J was trimmed by 0 bases and V by 5 bases; bases with no gene match: 3. Per germline, CDR1 GTSNPN and CDR2 SVGIG (reference sequence). This CDR3 has 13 amino acids. The sequencing input was whole blood. The sequence was collected from an adult who was a healthcare worker with PCR-confirmed SARS-CoV-2 infection or an uninfected control (not recorded which). V gene TRBV30 combines with J gene TRBJ2-7, with 8 bases that match TRBD2. Here the CDR3 DNA reads TGTGCCTGGCCGGGGGGGCTCTCCTACGAGCAGTACTTC. Its protein is CAWPGGLSYEQYF.